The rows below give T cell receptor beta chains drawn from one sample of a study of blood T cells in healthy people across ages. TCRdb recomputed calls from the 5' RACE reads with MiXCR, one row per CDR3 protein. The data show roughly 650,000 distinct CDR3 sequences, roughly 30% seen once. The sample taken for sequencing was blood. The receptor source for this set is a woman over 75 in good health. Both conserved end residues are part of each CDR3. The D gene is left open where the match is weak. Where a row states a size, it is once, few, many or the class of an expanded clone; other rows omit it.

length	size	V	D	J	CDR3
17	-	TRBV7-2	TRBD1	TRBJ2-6	CASSSPGQGSGANFLTF
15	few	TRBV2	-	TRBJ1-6	CASSDPSSYNSPLHF
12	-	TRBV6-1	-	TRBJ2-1	CASRSGLNEQFF
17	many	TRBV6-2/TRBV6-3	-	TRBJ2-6	CASSYRVTYSGANVLTF
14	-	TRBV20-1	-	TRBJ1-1	CSARETLINTEAFF
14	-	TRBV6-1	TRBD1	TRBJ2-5	CASSTTPTGGEQYF
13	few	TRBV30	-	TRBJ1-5	CAWSGTVNQPQHF
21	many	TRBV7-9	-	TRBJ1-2	CASRESSETRDPGLANYGYTF
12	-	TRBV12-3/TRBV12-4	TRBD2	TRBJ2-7	CATGGGPYEQYF
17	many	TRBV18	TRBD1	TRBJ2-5	CASSPFRGRVGEETQYF
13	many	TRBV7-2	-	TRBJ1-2	CASSLAGEGGYTF
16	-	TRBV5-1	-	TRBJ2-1	CASNLARAGSTMKQFF
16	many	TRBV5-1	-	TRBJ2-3	CASSLDLVSRTDTQYF
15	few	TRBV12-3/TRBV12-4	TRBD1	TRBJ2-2	CASSFERGRTGELFF
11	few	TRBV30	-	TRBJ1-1	CAWNTNTEAFF
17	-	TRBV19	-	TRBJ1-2	CASSPPRGTGTNYGYTF
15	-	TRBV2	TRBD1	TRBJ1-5	CASRTGTGLVGPQHF
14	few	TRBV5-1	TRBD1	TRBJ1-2	CASSLAQGGHGYTF
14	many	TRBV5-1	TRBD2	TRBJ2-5	CASSNGRSQETQYF
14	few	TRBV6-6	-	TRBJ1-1	CASRPLQTNTEAFF
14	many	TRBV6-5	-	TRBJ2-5	CASSPPGGQETQYF
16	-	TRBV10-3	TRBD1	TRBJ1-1	CAISAGDRGRGTEAFF
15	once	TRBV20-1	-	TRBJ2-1	CSASRGGSSYNEQFF
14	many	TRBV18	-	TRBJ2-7	CASSPRQGDYEQYF
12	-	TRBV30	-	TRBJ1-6	CAWSGTSSPLHF
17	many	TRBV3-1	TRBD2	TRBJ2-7	CASSQARWTSGGYEQYF
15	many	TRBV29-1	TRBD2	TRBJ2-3	CSVEVGRGGTDTQYF
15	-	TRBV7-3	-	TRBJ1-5	CASSPRGGREQPQHF
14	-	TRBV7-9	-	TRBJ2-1	CASSLLASYNEQFF
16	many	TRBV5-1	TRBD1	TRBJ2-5	CASSHGTGKFQETQYF
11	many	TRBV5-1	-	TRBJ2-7	CASTRGYEQYF
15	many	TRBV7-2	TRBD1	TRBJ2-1	CASSRDRGLTNEQFF
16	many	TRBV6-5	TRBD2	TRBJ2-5	CASSPESSGGLETQYF
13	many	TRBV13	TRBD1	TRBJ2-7	CASMLQGVYEQYF
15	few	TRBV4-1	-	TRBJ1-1	CASSQDFPLNTEAFF
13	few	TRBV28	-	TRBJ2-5	CASSSRAGETQYF
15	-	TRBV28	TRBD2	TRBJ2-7	CASSPTAGAPYEQYF
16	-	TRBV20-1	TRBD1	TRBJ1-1	CSPRPGQGHRNTEAFF
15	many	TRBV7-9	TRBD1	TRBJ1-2	CASSLGTGPNYGYTF
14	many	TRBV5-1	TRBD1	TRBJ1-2	CASSPTGESYGYTF
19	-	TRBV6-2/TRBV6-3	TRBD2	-	CASSYSRTSGAQIGYEQYF
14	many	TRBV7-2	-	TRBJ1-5	CASSGDNGDQPQHF
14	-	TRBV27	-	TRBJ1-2	CASSLTRQVYGYTF
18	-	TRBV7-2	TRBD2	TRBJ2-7	CASSLALTSGGAPIEQYF